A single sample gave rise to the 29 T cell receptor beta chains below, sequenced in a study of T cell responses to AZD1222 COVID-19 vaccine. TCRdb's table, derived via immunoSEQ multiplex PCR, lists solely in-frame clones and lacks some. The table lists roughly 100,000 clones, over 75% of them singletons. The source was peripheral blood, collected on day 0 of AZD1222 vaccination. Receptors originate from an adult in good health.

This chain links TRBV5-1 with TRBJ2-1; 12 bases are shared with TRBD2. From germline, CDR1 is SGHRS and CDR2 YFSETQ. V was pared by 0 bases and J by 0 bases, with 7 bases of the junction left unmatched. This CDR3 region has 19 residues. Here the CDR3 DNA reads TGCGCCAGCAGCTTGGAGGCTAGCGGGGGGGCGAGCTCCTACAATGAGCAGTTCTTC. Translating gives CASSLEASGGASSYNEQFF.

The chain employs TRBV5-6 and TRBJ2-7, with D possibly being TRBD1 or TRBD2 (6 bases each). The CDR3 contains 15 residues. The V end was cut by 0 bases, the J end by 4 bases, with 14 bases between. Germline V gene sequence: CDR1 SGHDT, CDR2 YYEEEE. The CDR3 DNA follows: TGTGCCAGCAGCTTGGAGGGGGGCCCTCTTTACGAGCAGTACTTC. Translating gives CASSLEGGPLYEQYF.

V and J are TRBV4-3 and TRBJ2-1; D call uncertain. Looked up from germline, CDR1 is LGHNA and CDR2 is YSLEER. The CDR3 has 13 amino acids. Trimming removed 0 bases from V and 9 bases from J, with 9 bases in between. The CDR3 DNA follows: TGCGCCAGCAGCCAAGATTGGGTAGCTGAGCAGTTCTTC. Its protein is CASSQDWVAEQFF.

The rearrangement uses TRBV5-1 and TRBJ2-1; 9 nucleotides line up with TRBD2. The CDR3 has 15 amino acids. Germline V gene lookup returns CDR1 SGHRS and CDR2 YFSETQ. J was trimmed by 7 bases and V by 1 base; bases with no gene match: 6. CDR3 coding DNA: TGCGCCAGCAGCTTGACGGTCACTAGCGGGAATGAGCAGTTCTTC. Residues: CASSLTVTSGNEQFF.

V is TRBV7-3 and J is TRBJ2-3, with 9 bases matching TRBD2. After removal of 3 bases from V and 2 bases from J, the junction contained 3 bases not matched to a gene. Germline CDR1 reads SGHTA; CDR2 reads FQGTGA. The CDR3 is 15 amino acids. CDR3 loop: CASSFGGGATDTQYF. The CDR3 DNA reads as TGTGCCAGCAGCTTTGGCGGGGGGGCCACAGATACGCAGTATTTT.

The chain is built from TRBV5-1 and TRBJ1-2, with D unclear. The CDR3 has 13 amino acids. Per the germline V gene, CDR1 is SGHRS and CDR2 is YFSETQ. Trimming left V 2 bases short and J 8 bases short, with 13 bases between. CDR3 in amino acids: CASSLGRPGGYTF. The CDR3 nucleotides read TGCGCCAGCAGCTTAGGCAGGCCGGGGGGCTACACCTTC.

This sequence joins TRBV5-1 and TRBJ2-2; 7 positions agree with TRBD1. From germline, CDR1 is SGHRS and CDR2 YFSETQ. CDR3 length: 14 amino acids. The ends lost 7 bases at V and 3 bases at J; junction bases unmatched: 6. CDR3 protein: CASSDRDDTGELFF. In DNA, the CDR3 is TGCGCCAGCTCCGACAGGGATGACACCGGGGAGCTGTTTTTT.

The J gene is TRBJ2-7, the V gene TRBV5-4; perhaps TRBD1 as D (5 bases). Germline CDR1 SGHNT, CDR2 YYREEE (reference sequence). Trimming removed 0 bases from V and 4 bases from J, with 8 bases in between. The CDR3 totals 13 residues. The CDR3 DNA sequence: TGTGCCAGCAGCTTGGAGGACACGTACGAGCAGTACTTC. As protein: CASSLEDTYEQYF.

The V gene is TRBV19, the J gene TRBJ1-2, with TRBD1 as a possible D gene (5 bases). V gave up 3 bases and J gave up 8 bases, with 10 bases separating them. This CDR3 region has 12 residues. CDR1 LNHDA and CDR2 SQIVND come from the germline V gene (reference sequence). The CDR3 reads CASSIWGSGYTF. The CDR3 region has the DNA TGTGCCAGTAGTATCTGGGGGTCGGGCTACACCTTC.

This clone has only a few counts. The CDR3 DNA is TGTGCCAGCCAAGACCCCGGCAGGGGGCTGACTAACTATGGCTACACCTTC. This codes for CASQDPGRGLTNYGYTF. This chain uses TRBV19 with TRBJ1-2; 8 nucleotides align to TRBD1. V trimming: 9 bases; J trimming: 0 bases; junction bases outside the gene matches: 15. The CDR3 extends over 17 amino acids. Germline V CDR1 and CDR2: LNHDA, SQIVND (reference sequence).

This chain's CDR3 is CASSQDLDRGLAGELFF. In DNA, the CDR3 is TGCGCCAGCAGCCAGGACCTAGACAGGGGGTTAGCCGGGGAGCTGTTTTTT. J is TRBJ2-2 and V is TRBV4-1; 9 nucleotides line up with TRBD1. Trimming at V came to 3 bases and at J to 6 bases, leaving 11 bases not matched to a gene. Germline assignment: CDR1 MGHRA and CDR2 YSYEKL. The CDR3 loop spans 17 amino acids.

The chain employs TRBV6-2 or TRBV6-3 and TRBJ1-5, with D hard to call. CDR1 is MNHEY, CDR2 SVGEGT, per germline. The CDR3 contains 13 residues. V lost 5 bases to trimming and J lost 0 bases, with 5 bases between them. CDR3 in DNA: TGTGCCAGCAGTCTCATTAGCAATCAGCCCCAGCATTTT. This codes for CASSLISNQPQHF.

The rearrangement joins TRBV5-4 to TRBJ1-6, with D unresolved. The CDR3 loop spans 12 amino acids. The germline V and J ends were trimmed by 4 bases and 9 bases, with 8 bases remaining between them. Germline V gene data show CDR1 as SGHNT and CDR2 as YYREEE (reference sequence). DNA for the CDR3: TGTGCCAGCAGCGTAACGAGTTCACCCCTCCACTTT. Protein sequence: CASSVTSSPLHF.

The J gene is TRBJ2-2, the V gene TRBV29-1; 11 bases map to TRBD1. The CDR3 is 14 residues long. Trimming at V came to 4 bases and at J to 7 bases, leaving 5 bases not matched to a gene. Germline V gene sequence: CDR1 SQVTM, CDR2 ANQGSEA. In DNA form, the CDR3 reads TGCAGCGTTGTGGACAGGGGGCGCGTCGGGGAGCTGTTTTTT. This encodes CSVVDRGRVGELFF.

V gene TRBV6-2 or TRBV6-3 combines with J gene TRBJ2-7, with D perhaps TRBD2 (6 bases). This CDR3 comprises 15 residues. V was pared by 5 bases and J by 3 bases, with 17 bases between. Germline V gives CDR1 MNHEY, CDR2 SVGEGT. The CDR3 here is CASSVRDLPNYEQYF. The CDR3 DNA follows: TGTGCCAGCAGTGTCCGGGACTTGCCAAACTACGAGCAGTACTTC.

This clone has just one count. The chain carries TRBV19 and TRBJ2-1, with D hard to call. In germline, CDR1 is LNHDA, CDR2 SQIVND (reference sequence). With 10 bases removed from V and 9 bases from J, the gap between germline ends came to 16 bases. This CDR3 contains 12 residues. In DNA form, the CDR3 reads TGTGCCACCCGAGACCGTGTAGGTGAGCAGTTCTTC. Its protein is CATRDRVGEQFF. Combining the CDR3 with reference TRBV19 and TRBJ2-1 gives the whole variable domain DGGITQSPKYLFRKEGQNVTLSCEQNLNHDAMYWYRQDPGQGLRLIYYSQIVNDFQKGDIAEGYSVSREKKESFPLTVTSAQKNPTAFYLCATRDRVGEQFFGPGTRLTVL.

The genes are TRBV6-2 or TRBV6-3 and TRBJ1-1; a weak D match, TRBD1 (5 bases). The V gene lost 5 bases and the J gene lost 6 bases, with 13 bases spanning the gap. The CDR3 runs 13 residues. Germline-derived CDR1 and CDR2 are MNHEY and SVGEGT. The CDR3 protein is CASSQGSSAEAFF. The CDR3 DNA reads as TGTGCCAGCAGTCAGGGTAGTAGCGCTGAAGCTTTCTTT.

In nucleotides, the CDR3 is TGTGCCAGCAGCCAAGATCGAGGTAGCGGGAGGAGAAATACGCAGTATTTT. Encoded protein: CASSQDRGSGRRNTQYF. This sequence joins TRBV3-1 (or the pseudogene TRBV3-2) and TRBJ2-3; 10 positions agree with TRBD2. J was trimmed by 7 bases and V by 0 bases; bases with no gene match: 10. Germline CDR1 is LGHDT and CDR2 is YNNKEL (reference sequence). The CDR3 contains 17 residues.

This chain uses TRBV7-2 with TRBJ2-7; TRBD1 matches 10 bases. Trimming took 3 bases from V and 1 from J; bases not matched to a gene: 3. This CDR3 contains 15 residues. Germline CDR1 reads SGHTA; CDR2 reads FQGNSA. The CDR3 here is CASSFGQGGSYEQYF. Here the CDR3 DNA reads TGTGCCAGCAGCTTCGGACAGGGGGGGTCCTACGAGCAGTACTTC.

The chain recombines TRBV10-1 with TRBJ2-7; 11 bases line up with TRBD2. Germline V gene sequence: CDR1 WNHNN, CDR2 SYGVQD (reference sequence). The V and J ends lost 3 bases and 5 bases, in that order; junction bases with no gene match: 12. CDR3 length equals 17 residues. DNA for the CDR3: TGCGCCAGCAGTGACCCCCGTCGTAGCGGGAGGGCCGACGAGCAGTACTTC. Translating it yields CASSDPRRSGRADEQYF.

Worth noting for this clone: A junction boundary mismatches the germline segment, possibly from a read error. The CDR3 loop is CASSHEPTEKGYYSEQFF. The CDR3 DNA follows: TGCGCCAGCAGCCACGAACCGACCGAAAAGGGCTATTACAGTGAGCAGTTCTTC. The V call is TRBV4-1, the J call TRBJ2-1, with no clear D. CDR1 is MGHRA, CDR2 YSYEKL, per germline. The CDR3 length is 18 residues.

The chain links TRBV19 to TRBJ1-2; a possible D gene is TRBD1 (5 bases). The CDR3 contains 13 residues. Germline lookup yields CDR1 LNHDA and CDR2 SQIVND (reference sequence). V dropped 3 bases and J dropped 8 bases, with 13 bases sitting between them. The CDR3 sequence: CASSIRTPGGYTF. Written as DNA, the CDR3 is TGTGCCAGTAGTATTCGGACACCGGGGGGCTACACCTTC.

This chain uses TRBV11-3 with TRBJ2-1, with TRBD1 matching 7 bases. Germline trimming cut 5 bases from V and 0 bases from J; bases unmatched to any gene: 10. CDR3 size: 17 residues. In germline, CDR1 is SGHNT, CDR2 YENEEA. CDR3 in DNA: TGTGCCAGCAGCCCGCGCGACAGGGAATACTCCTACAATGAGCAGTTCTTC. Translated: CASSPRDREYSYNEQFF.

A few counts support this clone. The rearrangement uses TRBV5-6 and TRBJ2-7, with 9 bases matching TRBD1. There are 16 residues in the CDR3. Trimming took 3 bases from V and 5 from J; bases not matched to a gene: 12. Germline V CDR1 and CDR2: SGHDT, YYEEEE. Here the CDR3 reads CASSSWIRDRVDEQYF. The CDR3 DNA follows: TGTGCCAGCAGCTCCTGGATCCGGGACAGGGTAGACGAGCAGTACTTC.

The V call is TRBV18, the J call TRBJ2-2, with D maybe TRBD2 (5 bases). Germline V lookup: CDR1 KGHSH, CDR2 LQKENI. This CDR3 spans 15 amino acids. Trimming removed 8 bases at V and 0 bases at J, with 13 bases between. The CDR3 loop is CASRWTLSNTGELFF. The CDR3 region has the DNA TGTGCCAGCCGATGGACTCTTTCGAACACCGGGGAGCTGTTTTTT. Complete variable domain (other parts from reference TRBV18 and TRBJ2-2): NAGVMQNPRHLVRRRGQEARLRCSPMKGHSHVYWYRQLPEEGLKFMVYLQKENIIDESGMPKERFSAEFPKEGPSILRIQQVVRGDSAAYFCASRWTLSNTGELFFGEGSRLTVL.

The CDR3 DNA reads as TGTGCCAGCAGTTCCAGGGGAGCGGGATACAATGAGCAGTTCTTC. This sequence encodes CASSSRGAGYNEQFF. The rearrangement uses TRBV2 and TRBJ2-1, with a possible D match to TRBD2 (7 bases). The CDR3 length is 15 residues. Germline V CDR1 and CDR2: SNHLY, FYNNEI. V lost 5 bases, J lost 4 bases, and 15 bases lay in between.

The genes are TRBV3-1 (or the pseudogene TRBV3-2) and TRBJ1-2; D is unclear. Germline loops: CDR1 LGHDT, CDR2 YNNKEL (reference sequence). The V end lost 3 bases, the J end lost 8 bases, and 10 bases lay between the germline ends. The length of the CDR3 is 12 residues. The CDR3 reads CASSQEGRGYTF. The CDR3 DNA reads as TGTGCCAGCAGCCAGGAGGGTCGGGGCTACACCTTC.

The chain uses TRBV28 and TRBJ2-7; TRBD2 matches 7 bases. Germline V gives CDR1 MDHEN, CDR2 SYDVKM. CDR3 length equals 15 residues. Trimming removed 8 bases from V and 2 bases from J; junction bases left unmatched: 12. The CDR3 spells CASLYSGWGPYEQYF. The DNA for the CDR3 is TGTGCCAGCCTTTATAGCGGGTGGGGACCCTACGAGCAGTACTTC. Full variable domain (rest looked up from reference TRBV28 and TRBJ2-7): DVKVTQSSRYLVKRTGEKVFLECVQDMDHENMFWYRQDPGLGLRLIYFSYDVKMKEKGDIPEGYSVSREKKERFSLILESASTNQTSMYLCASLYSGWGPYEQYFGPGTRLTVT.

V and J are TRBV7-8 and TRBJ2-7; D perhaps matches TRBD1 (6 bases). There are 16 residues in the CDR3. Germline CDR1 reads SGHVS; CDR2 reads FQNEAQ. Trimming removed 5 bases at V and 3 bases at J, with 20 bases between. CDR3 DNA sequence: TGTGCCAGCAGCCATCCCGGGACAAGGTCCTACTACGAGCAGTACTTC. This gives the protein CASSHPGTRSYYEQYF.